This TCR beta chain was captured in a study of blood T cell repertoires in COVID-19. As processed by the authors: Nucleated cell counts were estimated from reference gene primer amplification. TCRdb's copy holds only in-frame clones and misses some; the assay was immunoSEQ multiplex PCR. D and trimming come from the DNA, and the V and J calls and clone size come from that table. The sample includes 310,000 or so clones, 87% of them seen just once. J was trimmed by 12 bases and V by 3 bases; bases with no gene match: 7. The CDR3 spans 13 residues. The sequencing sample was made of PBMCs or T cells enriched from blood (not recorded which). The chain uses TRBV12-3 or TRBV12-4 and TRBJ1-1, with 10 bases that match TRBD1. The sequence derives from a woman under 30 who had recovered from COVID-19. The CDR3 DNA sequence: TGTGCCAGCAGTTTCGGACAGGGGGAGATAACTTTCTTT. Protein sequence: CASSFGQGEITFF.